Each of the 17 T cell receptor beta chains below was sequenced from the same sample in a study of blood T cell repertoires in COVID-19. TCRdb keeps only in-frame clones here, not all; method: immunoSEQ multiplex PCR. The sample holds about 48,000 clones, more than 70% seen once. Sequenced sample: peripheral blood. The source of these receptors is an older woman with acute or convalescent COVID-19.

This clone has a single count. The chain uses TRBV7-2 and TRBJ2-2; the match to TRBD1 covers 8 bases. After removal of 5 bases from V and 3 bases from J, the junction contained 14 bases not matched to a gene. The CDR3 totals 18 residues. The germline gives CDR1 SGHTA, CDR2 FQGNSA. CDR3 sequence: CASSQPPFGTGHTGELFF. The CDR3 bases are TGTGCCAGCAGCCAACCTCCATTCGGGACAGGCCACACCGGGGAGCTGTTTTTT. Complete variable domain (other parts from reference TRBV7-2 and TRBJ2-2): GAGVSQSPSNKVTEKGKDVELRCDPISGHTALYWYRQSLGQGLEFLIYFQGNSAPDKSGLPSDRFSAERTGGSVSTLTIQRTQQEDSAVYLCASSQPPFGTGHTGELFFGEGSRLTVL.

This clone was recorded only once. V and J are TRBV14 and TRBJ1-2; no clear D gene. CDR3 length: 15 amino acids. The V gene's germline CDR1 is SGHDN and CDR2 FVKESK. Trimming took off 1 base at V and 7 bases at J, with 16 bases between the two ends. The CDR3 spells CASSQVTGSEGGYTF. Written as DNA, the CDR3 is TGTGCCAGCAGCCAAGTAACGGGGTCCGAGGGTGGCTACACCTTC.

This sequence joins TRBV19 and TRBJ2-2, with TRBD2 matching 9 bases. This CDR3 spans 17 amino acids. The V gene end was trimmed by 7 bases and the J gene end by 2 bases; junction bases not matched to a gene: 11. Germline CDR1 and CDR2: LNHDA and SQIVND (reference sequence). The CDR3 sequence: CASNPQLSGSNTGELFF. Written as DNA, the CDR3 is TGTGCCAGTAATCCCCAACTTAGCGGGAGCAACACCGGGGAGCTGTTTTTT.

The V call is TRBV6-5, the J call TRBJ1-3; D unclear. The CDR3 consists of 11 residues. V dropped 10 bases and J dropped 4 bases, with 8 bases sitting between them. Germline lookup yields CDR1 MNHEY and CDR2 SVGAGI. The CDR3 bases are TGTGCCAACAAGAGGGGAAACACCATATATTTT. Protein sequence: CANKRGNTIYF.

The chain carries TRBV11-3 and TRBJ2-1, with 9 bases that match TRBD2. The ends lost 2 bases at V and 8 bases at J; junction bases unmatched: 10. The germline CDR1 and CDR2 sequences are SGHNT and YENEEA. The CDR3 totals 16 residues. The CDR3 loop reads CASSLQAGGPSDEQFF. In nucleotides, the CDR3 is TGTGCCAGCAGCTTACAGGCGGGAGGGCCTTCGGATGAGCAGTTCTTC. Combining the CDR3 with reference TRBV11-3 and TRBJ2-1 gives the whole variable domain EAGVVQSPRYKIIEKKQPVAFWCNPISGHNTLYWYLQNLGQGPELLIRYENEEAVDDSQLPKDRFSAERLKGVDSTLKIQPAELGDSAVYLCASSLQAGGPSDEQFFGPGTRLTVL.

This chain links TRBV5-4 with TRBJ2-1; the D gene is possibly TRBD2 (6 bases). CDR3 length: 16 amino acids. CDR1 is SGHNT, CDR2 YYREEE, per germline (reference sequence). Between the trimmed V and J ends, which lost 4 bases and 1 base, there was a span of 15 bases. The CDR3 DNA follows: TGTGCCAGCAGCGACGCGACGGGAGTTTCCTACAATGAGCAGTTCTTC. As protein: CASSDATGVSYNEQFF.

J is TRBJ2-1 and V is TRBV5-1, with 8 bases fitting TRBD2. After removal of 0 bases from V and 2 bases from J, the junction contained 4 bases not matched to a gene. Looked up from germline, CDR1 is SGHRS and CDR2 is YFSETQ. This CDR3 contains 16 residues. CDR3 sequence reads: CASSLVSGATYNEQFF. The CDR3 nucleotides are TGCGCCAGCAGCTTGGTTAGCGGGGCCACCTACAATGAGCAGTTCTTC.

The V gene is TRBV10-3, the J gene TRBJ2-5, with 9 nucleotides matching TRBD2. J gave up 2 bases and V 4 bases, and 5 bases lay outside the gene matches. Germline V gives CDR1 ENHRY, CDR2 SYGVKD. The CDR3 sequence is 15 residues long. The CDR3 sequence: CAISGGAGGQETQYF. In nucleotides, the CDR3 is TGTGCCATCAGTGGCGGAGCGGGGGGACAAGAGACCCAGTACTTC.

The chain links TRBV2 to TRBJ2-7; D is undetermined. The CDR3 extends over 14 amino acids. The germline V and J ends were trimmed by 7 bases and 1 base, with 14 bases remaining between them. CDR1 is SNHLY, CDR2 FYNNEI, per germline. The CDR3 DNA follows: TGTGCCAGCAAGGAGCAGATCCTATCCTACGAGCAGTACTTC. This codes for CASKEQILSYEQYF.

This sequence joins TRBV5-1 and TRBJ1-1, with TRBD1 as a possible D gene (6 bases). The ends were cut back, 4 bases at V and 10 bases at J, with 17 bases in the middle. Germline CDR1 SGHRS, CDR2 YFSETQ. This CDR3 is built from 13 residues. The DNA of the CDR3 is TGCGCCAGCAGCCTGGCAGGGGCCCCCCCAGCTTTCTTT. Translating gives CASSLAGAPPAFF.

The chain links TRBV4-3 to TRBJ2-2; possible D gene TRBD2, 6 bases. Trimming removed 3 bases from V and 2 bases from J, with 16 bases in between. CDR3 length: 17 amino acids. The germline CDR1 and CDR2 sequences are LGHNA and YSLEER. CDR3 sequence: CASSQDGGLVNTGELFF. CDR3 coding DNA: TGCGCCAGCAGCCAGGACGGAGGGCTGGTAAACACCGGGGAGCTGTTTTTT.

The V call is TRBV15, the J call TRBJ1-2; maybe TRBD1 (5 bases). In germline, CDR1 is LNHNV, CDR2 YYDKDF (reference sequence). V was pared by 9 bases and J by 4 bases, with 15 bases between. CDR3 length equals 13 residues. The CDR3 nucleotides are TGTGCCACAACTCCCGGGGGGAGCTATGGCTACACCTTC. Its protein product is CATTPGGSYGYTF.

The chain recombines TRBV11-1 with TRBJ1-1, with 10 bases lining up with TRBD1. The CDR3 extends over 14 amino acids. The junction had 5 bases not matched to a gene; V was cut back by 5 bases and J by 5 bases. Germline V gene sequence: CDR1 SGHAT, CDR2 FQDESV (reference sequence). This CDR3 is CASSLDRGYTEAFF. The CDR3 DNA sequence: TGTGCCAGCAGCCTGGACAGGGGGTATACTGAAGCTTTCTTT.

V usage is TRBV5-4 and J usage is TRBJ2-1, with D perhaps matching TRBD1 (5 bases). The germline gives CDR1 SGHNT, CDR2 YYREEE (reference sequence). Trimming shortened V by 0 bases and J by 7 bases, and 8 bases separated the two germline ends. CDR3 size: 13 residues. CDR3 bases: TGTGCCAGCAGCTTGGCGAACAGGAATGAGCAGTTCTTC. It translates to CASSLANRNEQFF. Together with reference TRBV5-4 and TRBJ2-1, the CDR3 gives the full variable domain: ETGVTQSPTHLIKTRGQQVTLRCSSQSGHNTVSWYQQALGQGPQFIFQYYREEENGRGNFPPRFSGLQFPNYSSELNVNALELDDSALYLCASSLANRNEQFFGPGTRLTVL.

The rearrangement links TRBV6-5 to TRBJ2-1; TRBD2 agrees at 8 bases. V lost 4 bases to trimming and J lost 5 bases; unmatched junction nucleotides: 10. The CDR3 has 16 amino acids. Germline assignment: CDR1 MNHEY and CDR2 SVGAGI. The CDR3 DNA follows: TGTGCCAGCAGTTTCCCCAGCGGGAGCGTGGACAATGAGCAGTTCTTC. Its translation is CASSFPSGSVDNEQFF.

This clone has a handful of counts. V is TRBV5-6 and J is TRBJ2-5, with D tentatively TRBD1 (6 bases). The CDR3 extends over 15 amino acids. Trimming removed 6 bases at V and 4 bases at J, with 19 bases between. Germline CDR1 and CDR2: SGHDT and YYEEEE. The CDR3 DNA is TGTGCCAGCACCCAACGCACAGGGCTGCGAGAGACCCAGTACTTC. This encodes CASTQRTGLRETQYF.

This clone was seen a few times. J is TRBJ1-2 and V is TRBV7-8, with D unresolved. The CDR3 extends over 13 amino acids. Germline CDR1 reads SGHVS; CDR2 reads FQNEAQ. V was pared by 1 base and J by 2 bases, with 5 bases between. This chain's CDR3 is CASSLERNYGYTF. The CDR3 region has the DNA TGTGCCAGCAGCTTAGAACGGAACTATGGCTACACCTTC.